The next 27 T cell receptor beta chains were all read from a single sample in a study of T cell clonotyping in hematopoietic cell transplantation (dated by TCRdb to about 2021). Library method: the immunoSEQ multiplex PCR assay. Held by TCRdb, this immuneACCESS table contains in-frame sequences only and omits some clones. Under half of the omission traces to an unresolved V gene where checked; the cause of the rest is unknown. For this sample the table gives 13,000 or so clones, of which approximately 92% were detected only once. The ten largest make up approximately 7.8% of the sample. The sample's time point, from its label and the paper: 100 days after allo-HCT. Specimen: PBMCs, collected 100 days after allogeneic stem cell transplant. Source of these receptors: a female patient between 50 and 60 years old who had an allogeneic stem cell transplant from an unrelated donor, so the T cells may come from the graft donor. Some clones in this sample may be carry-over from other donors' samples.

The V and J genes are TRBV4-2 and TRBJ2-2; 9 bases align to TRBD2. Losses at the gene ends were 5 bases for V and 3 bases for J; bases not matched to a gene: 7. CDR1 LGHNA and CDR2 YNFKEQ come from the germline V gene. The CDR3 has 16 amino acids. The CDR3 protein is CASSDTGTSHTGELFF. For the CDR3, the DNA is TGTGCCAGCAGCGACACCGGGACTAGCCACACCGGGGAGCTGTTTTTT.

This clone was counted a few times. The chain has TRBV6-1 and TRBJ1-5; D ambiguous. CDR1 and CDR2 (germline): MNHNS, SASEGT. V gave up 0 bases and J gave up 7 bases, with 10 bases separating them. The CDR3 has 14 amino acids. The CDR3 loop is CASSEAWAGQPQHF. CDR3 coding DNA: TGTGCCAGCAGTGAAGCGTGGGCGGGGCAGCCCCAGCATTTT.

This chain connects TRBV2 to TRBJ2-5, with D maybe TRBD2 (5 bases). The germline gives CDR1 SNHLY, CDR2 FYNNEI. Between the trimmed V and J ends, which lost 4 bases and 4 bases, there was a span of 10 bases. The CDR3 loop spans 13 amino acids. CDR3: CASSGRLGETQYF. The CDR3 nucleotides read TGTGCCAGCAGTGGGAGGCTCGGAGAGACCCAGTACTTC. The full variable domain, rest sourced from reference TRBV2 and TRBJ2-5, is EPEVTQTPSHQVTQMGQEVILRCVPISNHLYFYWYRQILGQKVEFLVSFYNNEISEKSEIFDDQFSVERPDGSNFTLKIRSTKLEDSAMYFCASSGRLGETQYFGPGTRLLVL.

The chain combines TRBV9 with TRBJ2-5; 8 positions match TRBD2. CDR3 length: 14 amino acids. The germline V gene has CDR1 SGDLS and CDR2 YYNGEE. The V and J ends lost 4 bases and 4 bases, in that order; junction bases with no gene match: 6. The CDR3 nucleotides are TGTGCCAGCAGCTTCGGGGGGGGAGGAGAGACCCAGTACTTC. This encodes CASSFGGGGETQYF.

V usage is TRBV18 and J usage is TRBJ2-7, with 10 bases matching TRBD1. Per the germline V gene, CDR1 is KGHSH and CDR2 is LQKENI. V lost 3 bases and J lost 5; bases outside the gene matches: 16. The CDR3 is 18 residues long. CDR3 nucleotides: TGTGCCAGCTCACCTTCTTTTGCCGACCGGGACAGGGGTAACGAGCAGTACTTC. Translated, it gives CASSPSFADRDRGNEQYF.

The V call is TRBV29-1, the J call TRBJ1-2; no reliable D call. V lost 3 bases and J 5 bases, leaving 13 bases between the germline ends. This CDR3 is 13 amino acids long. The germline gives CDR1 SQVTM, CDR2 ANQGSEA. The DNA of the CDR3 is TGCAGCGTTGATCCGGGAGGCTCATATGGCTACACCTTC. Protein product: CSVDPGGSYGYTF.

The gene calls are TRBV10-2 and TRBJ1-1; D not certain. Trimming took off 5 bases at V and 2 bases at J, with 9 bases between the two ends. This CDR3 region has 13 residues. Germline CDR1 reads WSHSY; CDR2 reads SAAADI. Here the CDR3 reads CASSLTSNTEAFF. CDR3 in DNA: TGCGCCAGCAGTCTCACGTCAAACACTGAAGCTTTCTTT.

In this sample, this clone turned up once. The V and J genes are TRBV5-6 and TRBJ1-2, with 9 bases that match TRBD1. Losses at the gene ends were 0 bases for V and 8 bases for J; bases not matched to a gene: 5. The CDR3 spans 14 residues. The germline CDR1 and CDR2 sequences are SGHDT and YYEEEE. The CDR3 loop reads CASSLERQGEGYTF. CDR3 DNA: TGTGCCAGCAGCTTGGAGCGACAGGGGGAAGGCTACACCTTC.

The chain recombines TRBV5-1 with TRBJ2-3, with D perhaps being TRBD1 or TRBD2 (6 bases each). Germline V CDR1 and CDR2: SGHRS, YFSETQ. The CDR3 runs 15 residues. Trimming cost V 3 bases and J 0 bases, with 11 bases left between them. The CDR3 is CASSSGALSTDTQYF. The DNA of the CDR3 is TGCGCCAGCAGCTCGGGGGCCCTTAGCACAGATACGCAGTATTTT. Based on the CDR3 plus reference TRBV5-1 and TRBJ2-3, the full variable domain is KAGVTQTPRYLIKTRGQQVTLSCSPISGHRSVSWYQQTPGQGLQFLFEYFSETQRNKGNFPGRFSGRQFSNSRSEMNVSTLELGDSALYLCASSSGALSTDTQYFGPGTRLTVL.

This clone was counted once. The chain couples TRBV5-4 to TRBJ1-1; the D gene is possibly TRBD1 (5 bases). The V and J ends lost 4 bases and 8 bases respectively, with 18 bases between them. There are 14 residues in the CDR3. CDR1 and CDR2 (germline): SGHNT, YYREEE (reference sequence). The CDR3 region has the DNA TGTGCCAGCAGCCCTACTAATGACAGACTAGAAGCTTTCTTT. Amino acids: CASSPTNDRLEAFF.

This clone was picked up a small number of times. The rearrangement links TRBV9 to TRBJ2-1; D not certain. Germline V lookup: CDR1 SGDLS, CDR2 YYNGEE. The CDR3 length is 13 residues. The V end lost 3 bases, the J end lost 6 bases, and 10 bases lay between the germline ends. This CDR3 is CASSARPFNEQFF. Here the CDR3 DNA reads TGTGCCAGCAGCGCCCGCCCTTTCAATGAGCAGTTCTTC.

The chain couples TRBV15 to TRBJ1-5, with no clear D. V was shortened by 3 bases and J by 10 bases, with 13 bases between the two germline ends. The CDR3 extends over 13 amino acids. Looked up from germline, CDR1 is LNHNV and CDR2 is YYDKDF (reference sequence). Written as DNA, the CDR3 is TGTGCCACCAGCAGGGATAGACCGGGTCCCCAGCATTTT. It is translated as CATSRDRPGPQHF.

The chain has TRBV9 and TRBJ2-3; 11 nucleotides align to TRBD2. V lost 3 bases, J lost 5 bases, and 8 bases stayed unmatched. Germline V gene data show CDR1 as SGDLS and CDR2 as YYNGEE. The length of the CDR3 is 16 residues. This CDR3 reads CASSALSGGAIDTQYF. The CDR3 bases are TGTGCCAGCAGCGCCCTTAGCGGGGGGGCGATAGATACGCAGTATTTT.

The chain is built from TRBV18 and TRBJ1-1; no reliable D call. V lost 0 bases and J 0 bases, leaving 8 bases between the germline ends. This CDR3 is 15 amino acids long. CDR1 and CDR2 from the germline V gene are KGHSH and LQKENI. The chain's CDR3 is CASSPPLGMNTEAFF. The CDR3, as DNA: TGTGCCAGCTCACCACCGCTGGGGATGAACACTGAAGCTTTCTTT. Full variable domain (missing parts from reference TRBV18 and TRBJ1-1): NAGVMQNPRHLVRRRGQEARLRCSPMKGHSHVYWYRQLPEEGLKFMVYLQKENIIDESGMPKERFSAEFPKEGPSILRIQQVVRGDSAAYFCASSPPLGMNTEAFFGQGTRLTVV.

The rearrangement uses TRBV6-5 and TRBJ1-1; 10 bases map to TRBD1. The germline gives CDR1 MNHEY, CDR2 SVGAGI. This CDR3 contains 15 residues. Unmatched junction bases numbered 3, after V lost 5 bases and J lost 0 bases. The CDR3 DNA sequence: TGTGCCAGCAGTGGGACAGGGGCTATGAACACTGAAGCTTTCTTT. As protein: CASSGTGAMNTEAFF.

The CDR3 nucleotides are TGTGCCAGCAGGTCGGATCAGACTAATGAAAAACTGTTTTTT. Translating it yields CASRSDQTNEKLFF. The chain is built from TRBV28 and TRBJ1-4, with D hard to call. The CDR3 is made up of 14 amino acids. Germline CDR1 reads MDHEN; CDR2 reads SYDVKM. Trimming cost V 6 bases and J 2 bases, with 10 bases left between them.

Here the CDR3 DNA reads TGTGCCAGCAGCTTGAGGGGTAAAATTGAAGCTTTCTTT. Translating gives CASSLRGKIEAFF. The chain links TRBV6-5 to TRBJ1-1, with D possibly matching TRBD1 (5 bases). CDR1 MNHEY and CDR2 SVGAGI come from the germline V gene. This CDR3 has 13 amino acids. The V gene lost 6 bases and the J gene lost 7 bases, with 15 bases spanning the gap.

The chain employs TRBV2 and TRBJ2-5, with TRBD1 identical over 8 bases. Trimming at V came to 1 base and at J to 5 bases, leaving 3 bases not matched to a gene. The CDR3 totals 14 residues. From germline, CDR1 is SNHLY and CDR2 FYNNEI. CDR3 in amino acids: CASSEDRGAETQYF. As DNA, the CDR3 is TGTGCCAGCAGTGAAGACAGGGGGGCGGAGACCCAGTACTTC.

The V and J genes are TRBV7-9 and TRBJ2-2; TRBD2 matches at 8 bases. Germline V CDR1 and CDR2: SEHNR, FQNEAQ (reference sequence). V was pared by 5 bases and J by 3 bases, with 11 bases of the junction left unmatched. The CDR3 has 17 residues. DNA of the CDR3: TGTGCCAGCAGCCCCCCCCCGGGAGGGCGCCACACCGGGGAGCTGTTTTTT. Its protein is CASSPPPGGRHTGELFF.

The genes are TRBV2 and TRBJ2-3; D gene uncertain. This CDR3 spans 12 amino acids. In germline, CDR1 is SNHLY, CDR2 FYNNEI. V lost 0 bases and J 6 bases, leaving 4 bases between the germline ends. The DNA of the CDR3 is TGTGCCAGCAGTGAAGCGACGGATACGCAGTATTTT. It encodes CASSEATDTQYF.

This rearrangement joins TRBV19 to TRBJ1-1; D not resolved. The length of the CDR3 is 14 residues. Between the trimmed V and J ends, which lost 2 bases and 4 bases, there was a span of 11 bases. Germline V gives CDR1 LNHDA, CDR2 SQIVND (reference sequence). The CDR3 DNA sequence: TGTGCCAGTAGTATACCACATGGTGGCACTGAAGCTTTCTTT. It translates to CASSIPHGGTEAFF.

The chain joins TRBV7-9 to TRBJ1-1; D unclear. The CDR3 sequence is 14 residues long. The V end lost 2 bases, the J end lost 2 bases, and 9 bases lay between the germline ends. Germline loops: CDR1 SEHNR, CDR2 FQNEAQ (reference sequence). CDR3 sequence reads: CASSLIGVNTEAFF. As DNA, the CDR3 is TGTGCCAGCAGCTTAATTGGGGTCAACACTGAAGCTTTCTTT.

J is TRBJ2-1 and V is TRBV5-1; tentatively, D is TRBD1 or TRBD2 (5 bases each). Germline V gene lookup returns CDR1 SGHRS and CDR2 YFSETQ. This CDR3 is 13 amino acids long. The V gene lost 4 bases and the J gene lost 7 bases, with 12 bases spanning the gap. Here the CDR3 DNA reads TGCGCCAGCAGCCTCGGGACGCGTAATGAGCAGTTCTTC. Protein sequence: CASSLGTRNEQFF.

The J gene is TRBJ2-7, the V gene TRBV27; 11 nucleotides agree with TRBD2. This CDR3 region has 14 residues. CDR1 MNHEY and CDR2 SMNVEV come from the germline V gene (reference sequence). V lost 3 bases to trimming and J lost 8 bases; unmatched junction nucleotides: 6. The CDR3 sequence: CASSFTSGSFKQYF. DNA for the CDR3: TGTGCCAGCAGTTTCACTAGCGGGAGTTTTAAGCAGTACTTC.

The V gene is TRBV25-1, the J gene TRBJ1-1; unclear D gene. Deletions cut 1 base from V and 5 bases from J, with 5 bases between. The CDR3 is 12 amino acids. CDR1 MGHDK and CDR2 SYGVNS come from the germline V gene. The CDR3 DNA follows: TGTGCCAGCAGTGAATTGGGGACTGAAGCTTTCTTT. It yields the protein CASSELGTEAFF. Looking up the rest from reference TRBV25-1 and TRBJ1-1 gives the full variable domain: EADIYQTPRYLVIGTGKKITLECSQTMGHDKMYWYQQDPGMELHLIHYSYGVNSTEKGDLSSESTVSRIRTEHFPLTLESARPSHTSQYLCASSELGTEAFFGQGTRLTVV.

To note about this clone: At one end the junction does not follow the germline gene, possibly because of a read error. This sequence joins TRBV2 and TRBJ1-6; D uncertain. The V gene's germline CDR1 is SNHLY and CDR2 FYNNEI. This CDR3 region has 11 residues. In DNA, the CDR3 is TGTACCAGCAGTGAAGAAGGAGCCCTCCACTTT. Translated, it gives CTSSEEGALHF.

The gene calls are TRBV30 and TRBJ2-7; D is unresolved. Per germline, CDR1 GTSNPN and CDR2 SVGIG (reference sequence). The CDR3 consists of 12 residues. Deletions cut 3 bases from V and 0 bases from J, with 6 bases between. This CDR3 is CAWSAPSYEQYF. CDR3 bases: TGTGCCTGGAGCGCCCCCTCCTACGAGCAGTACTTC. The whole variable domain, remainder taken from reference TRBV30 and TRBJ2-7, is SQTIHQWPATLVQPVGSPLSLECTVEGTSNPNLYWYRQAAGRGLQLLFYSVGIGQISSEVPQNLSASRPQDRQFILSSKKLLLSDSGFYLCAWSAPSYEQYFGPGTRLTVT.